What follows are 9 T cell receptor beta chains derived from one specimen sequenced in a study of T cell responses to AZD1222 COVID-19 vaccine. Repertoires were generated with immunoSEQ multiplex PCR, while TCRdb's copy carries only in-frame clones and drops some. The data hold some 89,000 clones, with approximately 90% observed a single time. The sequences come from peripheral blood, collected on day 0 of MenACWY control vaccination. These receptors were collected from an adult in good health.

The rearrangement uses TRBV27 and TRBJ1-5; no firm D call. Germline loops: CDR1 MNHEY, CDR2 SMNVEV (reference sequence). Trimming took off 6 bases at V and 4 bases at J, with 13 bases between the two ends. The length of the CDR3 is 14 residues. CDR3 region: CASSRAGPNQPQHF. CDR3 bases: TGTGCCAGCAGCCGGGCCGGGCCGAATCAGCCCCAGCATTTT.

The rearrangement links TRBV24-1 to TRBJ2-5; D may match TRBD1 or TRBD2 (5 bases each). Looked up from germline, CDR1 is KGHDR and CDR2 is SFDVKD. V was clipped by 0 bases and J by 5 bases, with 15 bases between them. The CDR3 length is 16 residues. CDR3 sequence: CATSDLQTRGRETQYF. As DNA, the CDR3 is TGTGCCACCAGTGATTTGCAGACCCGGGGCAGGGAGACCCAGTACTTC.

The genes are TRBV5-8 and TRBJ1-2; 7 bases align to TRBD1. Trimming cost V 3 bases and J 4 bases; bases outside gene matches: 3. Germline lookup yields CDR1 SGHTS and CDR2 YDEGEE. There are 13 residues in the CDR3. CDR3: CASSWDSRYGYTF. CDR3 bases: TGTGCCAGCAGCTGGGACAGCCGCTATGGCTACACCTTC.

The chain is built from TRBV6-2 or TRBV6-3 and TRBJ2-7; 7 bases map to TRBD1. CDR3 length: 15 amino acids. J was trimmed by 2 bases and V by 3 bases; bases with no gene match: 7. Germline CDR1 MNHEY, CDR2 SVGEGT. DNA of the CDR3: TGTGCCAGCAGTTATGCCCCCGACAGGGCCTACGAGCAGTACTTC. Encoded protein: CASSYAPDRAYEQYF.

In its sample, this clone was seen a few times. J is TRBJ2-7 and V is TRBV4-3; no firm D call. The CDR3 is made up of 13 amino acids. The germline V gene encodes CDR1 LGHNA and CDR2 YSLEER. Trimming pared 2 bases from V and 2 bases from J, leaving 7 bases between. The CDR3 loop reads CASSQSEPYEQYF. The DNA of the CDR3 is TGCGCCAGCAGCCAATCTGAACCCTACGAGCAGTACTTC.

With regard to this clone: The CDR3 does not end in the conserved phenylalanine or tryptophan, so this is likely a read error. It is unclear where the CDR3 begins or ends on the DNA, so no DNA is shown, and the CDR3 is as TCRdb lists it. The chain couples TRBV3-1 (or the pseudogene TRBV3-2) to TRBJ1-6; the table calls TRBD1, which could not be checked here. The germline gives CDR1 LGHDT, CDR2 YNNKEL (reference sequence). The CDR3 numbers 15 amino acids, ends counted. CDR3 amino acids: CASSPPGQVISPGLG.

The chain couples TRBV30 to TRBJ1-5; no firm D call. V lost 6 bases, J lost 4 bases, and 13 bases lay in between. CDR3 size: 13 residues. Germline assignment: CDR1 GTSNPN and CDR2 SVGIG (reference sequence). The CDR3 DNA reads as TGTGCCTGTTCGGTAGGGTTGAATCAGCCCCAGCATTTT. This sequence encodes CACSVGLNQPQHF.

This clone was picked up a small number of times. This CDR3 is CASSSSTSGDQRRRNIQYF. In nucleotides, the CDR3 is TGTGCCAGCAGTTCCTCTACTAGCGGGGATCAGAGACGTAGAAACATTCAGTACTTC. The rearrangement joins TRBV28 to TRBJ2-4; 10 positions agree with TRBD2. J lost 6 bases, V lost 4 bases, and 18 bases had no gene match. Per germline, CDR1 MDHEN and CDR2 SYDVKM. The length of the CDR3 is 19 residues.

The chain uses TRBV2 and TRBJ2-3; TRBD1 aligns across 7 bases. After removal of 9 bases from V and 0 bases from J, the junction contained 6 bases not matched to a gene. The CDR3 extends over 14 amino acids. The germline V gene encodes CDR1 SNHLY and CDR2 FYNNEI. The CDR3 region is CARPLQGSTDTQYF. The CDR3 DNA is TGTGCCAGGCCGTTACAGGGGAGCACAGATACGCAGTATTTT.